The 31 T cell receptor beta chains given below trace back to one sample, sequenced in a study of cytomegalovirus exposure and HLA in healthy donors. The PCR was carried out with 60 Vbeta primers and 13 Jbeta primers. Here immunoSEQ multiplex PCR was the method, and the copy in TCRdb shows in-frame clones only, minus some. This sample's table has about 110,000 clones. Input material: PBMCs. The receptor set was obtained from a man aged 25-45 years in good health and CMV-seronegative.

The chain carries TRBV5-1 and TRBJ2-5; 7 positions agree with TRBD1. V dropped 2 bases and J dropped 7; count of bases not matched to a gene: 5. The CDR3 runs 13 residues. Germline CDR1 is SGHRS and CDR2 is YFSETQ. The CDR3 nucleotides read TGCGCCAGCAGCTTAACAGGGGTTGGGACCCAGTACTTC. Protein: CASSLTGVGTQYF. Supplemented by reference TRBV5-1 and TRBJ2-5, the full variable domain reads KAGVTQTPRYLIKTRGQQVTLSCSPISGHRSVSWYQQTPGQGLQFLFEYFSETQRNKGNFPGRFSGRQFSNSRSEMNVSTLELGDSALYLCASSLTGVGTQYFGPGTRLLVL.

The chain recombines TRBV18 with TRBJ2-1; D remains unclear. CDR1 and CDR2 (germline): KGHSH, LQKENI. The CDR3 sequence is 13 residues long. V was shortened by 6 bases and J by 0 bases, with 6 bases between the two germline ends. CDR3 coding DNA: TGTGCCAGCTCGCGGCCCTCCTACAATGAGCAGTTCTTC. As protein: CASSRPSYNEQFF.

The chain has TRBV15 and TRBJ1-3, with D unresolved. The CDR3 sequence is 15 residues long. The germline CDR1 and CDR2 sequences are LNHNV and YYDKDF (reference sequence). Trimming pared 1 base from V and 0 bases from J, leaving 7 bases between. The CDR3 reads CATSRGRFSGNTIYF. CDR3 nucleotides: TGTGCCACCAGCAGAGGGCGGTTCTCTGGAAACACCATATATTTT.

The chain couples TRBV7-2 to TRBJ2-5, with a possible D match to TRBD1 (6 bases). Germline loops: CDR1 SGHTA, CDR2 FQGNSA. This CDR3 is built from 14 residues. V was trimmed by 5 bases and J by 0 bases, leaving 10 bases between them. CDR3 sequence reads: CASSLGTHQETQYF. For the CDR3, the DNA is TGTGCCAGCAGCCTCGGGACACACCAAGAGACCCAGTACTTC.

The V call is TRBV11-2, the J call TRBJ2-5; the D gene is possibly TRBD1 (6 bases). Judging by the DNA end, TRBJ2-7 fits better; the J call may be wrong. The CDR3 loop spans 15 amino acids. Per the germline V gene, CDR1 is SGHAT and CDR2 is FQNNGV. In DNA, the CDR3 is TGTGCCAGCAGACAAAGGGGGAAATGGGGAAACGAGCAGTACTTC. Translation: CASRQRGKWGNEQYF.

DNA of the CDR3: TGTGCCAGTTCTAGGGGTATAGGCTACTTGGGCAATGAGCAGTTCTTC. It translates to CASSRGIGYLGNEQFF. The chain links TRBV19 to TRBJ2-1; D might be TRBD1 (5 bases). This CDR3 region has 16 residues. The germline V and J ends were trimmed by 8 bases and 6 bases, with 23 bases remaining between them. The germline V gene has CDR1 LNHDA and CDR2 SQIVND (reference sequence).

To note about this clone: Relative to the germline gene, one junction end is altered; a read error may explain this. V usage is TRBV13 and J usage is TRBJ2-1; 11 nucleotides align to TRBD2. Germline values: CDR1 PRHDT, CDR2 FYEKMQ (reference sequence). The CDR3 runs to 16 residues. The CDR3 sequence is CASSLGLAGPYNEQFF. The CDR3 bases are TGTGCCAGCAGCCTAGGACTAGCGGGCCCCTACAATGAGCAGTTCTTC.

This chain uses TRBV11-2 with TRBJ2-1; 14 positions match TRBD2. This CDR3 has 16 amino acids. The germline CDR1 and CDR2 sequences are SGHAT and FQNNGV. Unmatched junction bases numbered 7, after V lost 5 bases and J lost 7 bases. CDR3 DNA sequence: TGTGCCAGCAGCCCGCTTGGGACTAGCGGGGGAAATGAGCAGTTCTTC. It specifies CASSPLGTSGGNEQFF.

The chain employs TRBV28 and TRBJ1-2; D remains ambiguous. CDR3 length: 15 residues. Germline-derived CDR1 and CDR2 are MDHEN and SYDVKM. The V end lost 3 bases, the J end lost 0 bases, and 11 bases lay between the germline ends. The CDR3 coding sequence is TGTGCCAGCAGTTTTCTGGCAGTCTCTAACTATGGCTACACCTTC. Protein sequence: CASSFLAVSNYGYTF.

The chain couples TRBV4-3 to TRBJ2-4, with D possibly matching TRBD2 (6 bases). Trimming removed 1 base from V and 4 bases from J, with 14 bases in between. Germline V gives CDR1 LGHNA, CDR2 YSLEER. The CDR3 covers 16 residues. CDR3 nucleotide sequence: TGCGCCAGCAGCCAAGGGGGAGGAGGGCAGAAAAACATTCAGTACTTC. Protein sequence: CASSQGGGGQKNIQYF.

The chain carries TRBV5-3 and TRBJ1-2; the D is unclear. TRBV5-3 is designated an ORF whose function remains uncertain. This CDR3 is 14 amino acids long. Trimming pared 6 bases from V and 4 bases from J, leaving 16 bases between. CDR3 amino acids: CARTSGEGIYGYTF. CDR3 coding DNA: TGTGCCAGAACCTCGGGAGAGGGTATCTATGGCTACACCTTC.

The rearrangement uses TRBV27 and TRBJ2-7; TRBD2 might be the D (5 bases). From germline, CDR1 is MNHEY and CDR2 SMNVEV (reference sequence). This CDR3 contains 13 residues. The V gene lost 7 bases and the J gene lost 4 bases, with 14 bases spanning the gap. CDR3 sequence (DNA): TGTGCCAGCAATGGACTCAGAAGTTACGAGCAGTACTTC. Its translation is CASNGLRSYEQYF.

The chain has TRBV4-3 and TRBJ2-7; 9 nucleotides agree with TRBD2. With 3 bases clipped from V and 0 bases from J, the junction kept 6 bases outside the gene matches. This CDR3 is built from 16 residues. CDR1 is LGHNA, CDR2 YSLEER, per germline. CDR3 coding DNA: TGCGCCAGCAGCCAGGCAGCTAGCGGGGCCTCCTACGAGCAGTACTTC. Translated: CASSQAASGASYEQYF.

This chain uses TRBV7-9 with TRBJ2-7; D is perhaps TRBD1 (5 bases). Looked up from germline, CDR1 is SEHNR and CDR2 is FQNEAQ (reference sequence). The CDR3 spans 15 residues. V was pared by 2 bases and J by 4 bases, with 15 bases between. In DNA form, the CDR3 reads TGTGCCAGCAGCTTACAGGGCTACCCTGGGTACGAGCAGTACTTC. Protein product: CASSLQGYPGYEQYF.

The chain uses TRBV9 and TRBJ2-2, with 7 bases lining up with TRBD2. CDR3 length: 16 amino acids. Germline-derived CDR1 and CDR2 are SGDLS and YYNGEE. J gave up 6 bases and V 6 bases, and 14 bases lay outside the gene matches. CDR3 in amino acids: CASTTGAGFSAGELFF. In DNA form, the CDR3 reads TGTGCCAGCACCACAGGAGCGGGGTTTTCCGCCGGGGAGCTGTTTTTT.

The chain recombines TRBV7-7 with TRBJ2-7; 10 positions agree with TRBD2. The CDR3 has 16 amino acids. The junction had 6 bases not matched to a gene; V was cut back by 1 base and J by 3 bases. Germline V gene lookup returns CDR1 SSHAT and CDR2 FNYEAQ (reference sequence). CDR3 protein: CASSLGGLAGDYEQYF. The CDR3 DNA is TGTGCCAGCAGCTTAGGAGGTCTAGCGGGAGACTACGAGCAGTACTTC.

The rearrangement links TRBV7-2 to TRBJ1-2, with TRBD1 matching 7 bases. The CDR3 runs to 16 residues. The V and J ends lost 4 bases and 4 bases, in that order; junction bases with no gene match: 12. The germline gives CDR1 SGHTA, CDR2 FQGNSA. The CDR3 region is CASSYLGGGDGYGYTF. As DNA, the CDR3 is TGTGCCAGCAGCTATCTAGGGGGCGGGGATGGCTATGGCTACACCTTC. The full variable domain, completed using reference TRBV7-2 and TRBJ1-2, is GAGVSQSPSNKVTEKGKDVELRCDPISGHTALYWYRQSLGQGLEFLIYFQGNSAPDKSGLPSDRFSAERTGGSVSTLTIQRTQQEDSAVYLCASSYLGGGDGYGYTFGSGTRLTVV.

V usage is TRBV7-9 and J usage is TRBJ1-5; D is undetermined. Germline loops: CDR1 SEHNR, CDR2 FQNEAQ (reference sequence). Trimming cost V 0 bases and J 4 bases, with 4 bases left between them. The CDR3 has 13 residues. The CDR3 DNA follows: TGTGCCAGCAGCTTAGCCCCTAATCAGCCCCAGCATTTT. As protein: CASSLAPNQPQHF.

V usage is TRBV5-1 and J usage is TRBJ2-5, with D unresolved. With the DNA end fitting TRBJ2-7 better, the J assignment may be wrong. The germline V gene encodes CDR1 SGHRS and CDR2 YFSETQ. CDR3 size: 14 residues. The CDR3 DNA reads TGCGCCAGCAGCTTGGTCGGTAGCTCCTACGAGCAGTACTTC. Its protein is CASSLVGSSYEQYF.

The rearrangement uses TRBV5-4 and TRBJ2-1, with D perhaps matching TRBD1 (6 bases). CDR1 is SGHNT and CDR2 is YYREEE in the germline V gene (reference sequence). The CDR3 runs to 13 residues. V gave up 0 bases and J gave up 8 bases, with 9 bases separating them. Here the CDR3 reads CASSLEQGYEQFF. CDR3 coding DNA: TGTGCCAGCAGCTTGGAACAGGGCTATGAGCAGTTCTTC.

The V and J genes are TRBV2 and TRBJ1-2; 7 positions match TRBD1. The CDR3 covers 15 residues. J was trimmed by 4 bases and V by 5 bases; bases with no gene match: 10. Germline CDR1 SNHLY, CDR2 FYNNEI. CDR3: CASSTNRGQSYGYTF. The CDR3, as DNA: TGTGCCAGCAGTACCAATCGGGGACAGAGCTATGGCTACACCTTC.

The genes are TRBV11-1 and TRBJ2-7; the match to TRBD2 covers 7 bases. The V and J ends lost 4 bases and 2 bases, in that order; junction bases with no gene match: 8. CDR3 length: 15 residues. Germline V gives CDR1 SGHAT, CDR2 FQDESV (reference sequence). This chain's CDR3 is CASSWPRGLTYEQYF. For the CDR3, the DNA is TGTGCCAGCAGCTGGCCCCGGGGACTAACCTACGAGCAGTACTTC.

The chain couples TRBV7-9 to TRBJ1-1, with D perhaps matching TRBD1 (5 bases). This CDR3 contains 14 residues. Trimming took off 3 bases at V and 5 bases at J, with 13 bases between the two ends. CDR1 is SEHNR, CDR2 FQNEAQ, per germline (reference sequence). DNA for the CDR3: TGTGCCAGCAGCTTGACAGATTTGGGAACTGAAGCTTTCTTT. Translating gives CASSLTDLGTEAFF.

This chain uses TRBV7-9 with TRBJ1-3; D gene unclear. V lost 5 bases to trimming and J lost 4 bases, with 15 bases between them. Germline CDR1 and CDR2: SEHNR and FQNEAQ (reference sequence). This CDR3 region has 15 residues. CDR3: CASSPNNQRGNTIYF. The CDR3 nucleotides are TGTGCCAGCAGCCCCAATAATCAGCGGGGAAACACCATATATTTT.

The chain is built from TRBV5-4 and TRBJ2-7, with D perhaps TRBD1 (5 bases). CDR3 length: 12 amino acids. Germline CDR1 SGHNT, CDR2 YYREEE (reference sequence). V lost 7 bases, J lost 6 bases, and 14 bases lay in between. Here the CDR3 reads CASRTTQGEQYF. The DNA of the CDR3 is TGTGCCAGCCGCACAACCCAGGGCGAGCAGTACTTC.

The gene calls are TRBV6-6 and TRBJ2-1; 12 bases line up with TRBD2. From germline, CDR1 is MNHNY and CDR2 SVGAGI (reference sequence). The CDR3 spans 15 residues. V lost 6 bases to trimming and J lost 4 bases; unmatched junction nucleotides: 4. CDR3 sequence reads: CASSRLAGGYNEQFF. As DNA, the CDR3 is TGTGCCAGCAGCCGCCTAGCGGGGGGGTACAATGAGCAGTTCTTC.

The V call is TRBV30, the J call TRBJ2-3, with D tentatively TRBD2 (6 bases). CDR1 GTSNPN and CDR2 SVGIG come from the germline V gene (reference sequence). V was cut by 3 bases and J by 3 bases, with 13 bases left in between. This CDR3 spans 14 amino acids. Here the CDR3 DNA reads TGTGCCTGGAGCGGGGGAATAGGAACAGATACGCAGTATTTT. Protein product: CAWSGGIGTDTQYF.

The J gene is TRBJ2-1, the V gene TRBV7-2; D possibly corresponds to TRBD2 (5 bases). Germline V lookup: CDR1 SGHTA, CDR2 FQGNSA. Trimming took off 5 bases at V and 6 bases at J, with 8 bases between the two ends. CDR3 size: 12 residues. CDR3: CASSPTSNEQFF. The CDR3 DNA sequence: TGTGCCAGCAGCCCCACTAGCAATGAGCAGTTCTTC.

The chain combines TRBV19 with TRBJ2-5; 7 bases match TRBD1. Unmatched junction bases numbered 14, after V lost 8 bases and J lost 5 bases. The CDR3 runs 15 residues. Germline V gene sequence: CDR1 LNHDA, CDR2 SQIVND (reference sequence). The CDR3 protein is CASGSSTGNGETQYF. The CDR3 bases are TGTGCCAGTGGGTCCTCGACAGGGAATGGGGAGACCCAGTACTTC.

The rearrangement joins TRBV5-8 to TRBJ1-5; 8 bases are a match to TRBD1. The CDR3 is made up of 16 amino acids. Germline CDR1 reads SGHTS; CDR2 reads YDEGEE. After removal of 4 bases from V and 2 bases from J, the junction contained 8 bases not matched to a gene. The CDR3 sequence: CASSGGVTGGNQPQHF. CDR3 bases: TGTGCCAGCAGCGGGGGGGTGACAGGGGGCAATCAGCCCCAGCATTTT.

About this clone: One junction end disagrees with the germline gene, perhaps due to a read error. This sample also contains other DNA sequences that code for the same CDR3. The genes are TRBV5-1 and TRBJ2-2; TRBD2 is a possible D gene (7 bases). The CDR3 sequence is 14 residues long. Germline CDR1 SGHRS, CDR2 YFSETQ. The DNA for the CDR3 is TGCGCCAGCAGCGCGGGGGCCGAAACCGGGGAGTTGTTTTTT. Translating it yields CASSAGAETGELFF.